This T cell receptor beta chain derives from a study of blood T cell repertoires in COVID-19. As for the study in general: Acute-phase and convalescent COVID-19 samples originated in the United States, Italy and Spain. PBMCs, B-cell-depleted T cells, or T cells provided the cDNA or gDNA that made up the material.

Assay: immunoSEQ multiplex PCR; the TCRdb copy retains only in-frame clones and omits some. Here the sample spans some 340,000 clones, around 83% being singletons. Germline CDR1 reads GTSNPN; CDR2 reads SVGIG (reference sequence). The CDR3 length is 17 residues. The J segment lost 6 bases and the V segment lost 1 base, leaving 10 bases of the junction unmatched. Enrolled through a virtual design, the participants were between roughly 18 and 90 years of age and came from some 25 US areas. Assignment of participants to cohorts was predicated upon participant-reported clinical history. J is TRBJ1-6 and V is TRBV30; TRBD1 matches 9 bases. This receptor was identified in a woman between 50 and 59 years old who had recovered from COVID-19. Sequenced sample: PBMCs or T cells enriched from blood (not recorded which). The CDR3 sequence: CAWSAPRAGQGNSPLHF. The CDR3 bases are TGTGCCTGGAGTGCCCCGAGAGCGGGACAGGGTAATTCACCCCTCCACTTT. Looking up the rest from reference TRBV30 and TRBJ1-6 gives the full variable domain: SQTIHQWPATLVQPVGSPLSLECTVEGTSNPNLYWYRQAAGRGLQLLFYSVGIGQISSEVPQNLSASRPQDRQFILSSKKLLLSDSGFYLCAWSAPRAGQGNSPLHFGNGTRLTVT.